This T cell receptor (beta chain) derives from a study of control samples from healthy donors and cancer patients. Measured with immunoSEQ multiplex PCR; TCRdb has only the in-frame clones, and not every one. In the table there are about 110,000 clones, roughly nine tenths of which are singletons. V lost 4 bases and J lost 9, with 12 bases in between. The length of the CDR3 is 12 residues. From germline, CDR1 is MDHEN and CDR2 SYDVKM. This chain connects TRBV28 to TRBJ1-1, with D perhaps TRBD1 (5 bases). The clonotype comes from a human donor in good health. The donor label of this sample is uncertain. The specimen was blood. This chain's CDR3 is CASSSQGRQAFF. The DNA of the CDR3 is TGTGCCAGCAGTTCGCAGGGTCGGCAAGCTTTCTTT. Looking up the rest from reference TRBV28 and TRBJ1-1 gives the full variable domain: DVKVTQSSRYLVKRTGEKVFLECVQDMDHENMFWYRQDPGLGLRLIYFSYDVKMKEKGDIPEGYSVSREKKERFSLILESASTNQTSMYLCASSSQGRQAFFGQGTRLTVV.